The 26 T cell receptor beta chains given below trace back to one sample, sequenced in a study of cytotoxic CD8 clonotypes in ibrutinib-treated CLL. TCRdb's copy holds only in-frame clones and misses some; the assay was immunoSEQ multiplex PCR. The sample includes tens of thousands of clones, approximately 50% of them seen just once. The sequencing used PBMCs, collected at disease progression, from a patient treated with ibrutinib. The receptor source for this set is a human donor with chronic lymphocytic leukemia.

The chain carries TRBV6-5 and TRBJ2-5; TRBD2 matches 7 bases. Germline V lookup: CDR1 MNHEY, CDR2 SVGAGI. The CDR3 is 16 amino acids. V lost 2 bases to trimming and J lost 3 bases; unmatched junction nucleotides: 9. DNA for the CDR3: TGTGCCAGCAGTTACGAGCGGGGTTCGGGGAAAGAGACCCAGTACTTC. It specifies CASSYERGSGKETQYF.

This clone was observed once. The same CDR3 also results from other DNA sequences found in this sample. This chain joins TRBV6-5 and TRBJ2-7, with D possibly being TRBD1 (5 bases). Germline values: CDR1 MNHEY, CDR2 SVGAGI. The CDR3 contains 14 residues. V lost 0 bases to trimming and J lost 3 bases, with 9 bases between them. The CDR3 coding sequence is TGTGCCAGCAGTTACTCGGGCAGGGACTACGAGCAGTACTTC. Translation gives CASSYSGRDYEQYF.

J is TRBJ1-4 and V is TRBV30; possible D gene TRBD1, 6 bases. In germline, CDR1 is GTSNPN, CDR2 SVGIG (reference sequence). The CDR3 length is 15 residues. Trimming took off 2 bases at V and 4 bases at J, with 14 bases between the two ends. CDR3: CAWSPGQSGNEKLFF. CDR3 DNA: TGTGCCTGGAGTCCAGGACAGAGTGGTAATGAAAAACTGTTTTTT. The full variable domain, rest sourced from reference TRBV30 and TRBJ1-4, is SQTIHQWPATLVQPVGSPLSLECTVEGTSNPNLYWYRQAAGRGLQLLFYSVGIGQISSEVPQNLSASRPQDRQFILSSKKLLLSDSGFYLCAWSPGQSGNEKLFFGSGTQLSVL.

V usage is TRBV5-4 and J usage is TRBJ2-5; D call uncertain. Germline V lookup: CDR1 SGHNT, CDR2 YYREEE (reference sequence). The V gene lost 4 bases and the J gene lost 0 bases, with 10 bases spanning the gap. The CDR3 totals 14 residues. The CDR3, as DNA: TGTGCCAGCAGCGTGGGGTACTACCAAGAGACCCAGTACTTC. It specifies CASSVGYYQETQYF.

This clone was detected only once. The CDR3 loop reads CASSPTSQGRSRAGEQYF. The DNA of the CDR3 is TGTGCCAGCTCACCAACGTCTCAGGGTAGATCGCGAGCGGGGGAGCAGTACTTC. V is TRBV18 and J is TRBJ2-7, with 7 bases lining up with TRBD2. CDR1 KGHSH and CDR2 LQKENI come from the germline V gene. With 2 bases clipped from V and 7 bases from J, the junction kept 20 bases outside the gene matches. This CDR3 contains 18 residues.

A note on this clone: Distinct nucleotide sequences in the sample also encode this CDR3. V is TRBV7-2 and J is TRBJ2-3, with TRBD2 as a possible D gene (6 bases). Trimming took off 1 base at V and 0 bases at J, with 11 bases between the two ends. The germline V gene encodes CDR1 SGHTA and CDR2 FQGNSA. This CDR3 has 16 residues. The CDR3 DNA follows: TGTGCCAGCAGCTTAGTCTTGGGAGGAAGCACAGATACGCAGTATTTT. Translated, it gives CASSLVLGGSTDTQYF.

The genes are TRBV9 and TRBJ2-1; D gene ambiguous. Trimming left V 3 bases short and J 1 base short, with 8 bases between. In germline, CDR1 is SGDLS, CDR2 YYNGEE. This CDR3 comprises 14 residues. DNA of the CDR3: TGTGCCAGCAGCGGGGGATGGTCCTACAATGAGCAGTTCTTC. Amino acid sequence: CASSGGWSYNEQFF.

The genes are TRBV7-8 and TRBJ1-1, with D possibly being TRBD1 (5 bases). This CDR3 spans 16 amino acids. The V end lost 0 bases, the J end lost 10 bases, and 21 bases lay between the germline ends. The V gene's germline CDR1 is SGHVS and CDR2 FQNEAQ. The CDR3 region is CASSLAAGWGQSGAFF. The DNA for the CDR3 is TGTGCCAGCAGCTTAGCGGCAGGGTGGGGCCAATCGGGAGCTTTCTTT. The complete variable domain, with remaining parts taken from reference TRBV7-8 and TRBJ1-1, reads GAGVSQSPRYKVAKRGQDVALRCDPISGHVSLFWYQQALGQGPEFLTYFQNEAQLDKSGLPSDRFFAERPEGSVSTLKIQRTQQEDSAVYLCASSLAAGWGQSGAFFGQGTRLTVV.

DNA for the CDR3: TGCGCCAGCAGCCAGTACAGGGACAGCACAGATACGCAGTATTTT. Translated, it gives CASSQYRDSTDTQYF. The chain is built from TRBV4-1 and TRBJ2-3; D is perhaps TRBD1 (6 bases). The V end lost 3 bases, the J end lost 0 bases, and 10 bases lay between the germline ends. The CDR3 has 15 amino acids. Per germline, CDR1 MGHRA and CDR2 YSYEKL.

The chain recombines TRBV4-1 with TRBJ2-7; 7 positions agree with TRBD1. After removal of 1 base from V and 7 bases from J, the junction contained 4 bases not matched to a gene. The CDR3 loop spans 13 amino acids. The V gene's germline CDR1 is MGHRA and CDR2 YSYEKL. The CDR3 DNA sequence: TGCGCCAGCAGCCAAGCGACAGGGCAAGAGCAGTACTTC. Translation: CASSQATGQEQYF.

This clone was found a few times. V gene TRBV6-6 combines with J gene TRBJ2-1; D may be TRBD1 (5 bases). The germline V and J ends were trimmed by 2 bases and 6 bases, with 8 bases remaining between them. The CDR3 runs 13 residues. The germline V gene encodes CDR1 MNHNY and CDR2 SVGAGI (reference sequence). The CDR3 spells CASSYQGANEQFF. Written as DNA, the CDR3 is TGTGCCAGCAGTTACCAAGGGGCCAATGAGCAGTTCTTC.

The chain combines TRBV7-2 with TRBJ1-2; 7 bases align to TRBD1. V trimming: 4 bases; J trimming: 4 bases; junction bases outside the gene matches: 12. Germline CDR1 SGHTA, CDR2 FQGNSA. The CDR3 loop spans 16 amino acids. The CDR3 DNA reads TGTGCCAGCAGCTCGGTACGGCAGGGGGGGCCCTATGGCTACACCTTC. Residues: CASSSVRQGGPYGYTF.

The chain links TRBV9 to TRBJ2-1; D gene uncertain. From germline, CDR1 is SGDLS and CDR2 YYNGEE. The length of the CDR3 is 16 residues. V lost 3 bases to trimming and J lost 0 bases, with 13 bases between them. The CDR3 DNA follows: TGTGCCAGCAGCGCCTCCAACGGGTACTCCTACAATGAGCAGTTCTTC. Amino acids: CASSASNGYSYNEQFF.

V and J are TRBV6-5 and TRBJ1-4, with a tentative D call TRBD1 (6 bases). V shed 1 base and J shed 8 bases, with 11 bases lying between them. Germline V CDR1 and CDR2: MNHEY, SVGAGI. CDR3 length: 14 amino acids. CDR3 nucleotides: TGTGCCAGCAGTTACTGGGGGCTGGGGGAAAAACTGTTTTTT. Its protein product is CASSYWGLGEKLFF.

The V and J genes are TRBV28 and TRBJ1-1; D unclear. The V end lost 7 bases, the J end lost 2 bases, and 11 bases lay between the germline ends. Per germline, CDR1 MDHEN and CDR2 SYDVKM. The CDR3 is made up of 13 amino acids. In DNA, the CDR3 is TGTGCCAGCATTGAGACCTTAAACACTGAAGCTTTCTTT. It yields the protein CASIETLNTEAFF.

This chain uses TRBV4-3 with TRBJ1-1; D not certain. The CDR3 totals 14 residues. Germline CDR1 and CDR2: LGHNA and YSLEER. V lost 2 bases, J lost 1 base, and 8 bases lay in between. The CDR3 region is CASSQSGRNTEAFF. Here the CDR3 DNA reads TGCGCCAGCAGCCAAAGTGGACGGAACACTGAAGCTTTCTTT.

This clone came up many times. This rearrangement joins TRBV7-8 to TRBJ1-5; D may be TRBD1 (6 bases). This CDR3 region has 16 residues. V shed 1 base and J shed 7 bases, with 17 bases lying between them. Germline CDR1 reads SGHVS; CDR2 reads FQNEAQ. CDR3 sequence (DNA): TGTGCCAGCAGCTTAGATTCCCTGGGGGGCCGGCAGCCCCAGCATTTT. It yields the protein CASSLDSLGGRQPQHF.

The chain carries TRBV11-2 and TRBJ2-4; maybe TRBD2 (5 bases). Germline assignment: CDR1 SGHAT and CDR2 FQNNGV. The length of the CDR3 is 15 residues. V lost 3 bases and J lost 1, with 10 bases in between. The CDR3 reads CASSLERLAKNIQYF. DNA of the CDR3: TGTGCCAGCAGCTTGGAGCGGTTGGCCAAAAACATTCAGTACTTC. The full variable domain, rest sourced from reference TRBV11-2 and TRBJ2-4, is EAGVAQSPRYKIIEKRQSVAFWCNPISGHATLYWYQQILGQGPKLLIQFQNNGVVDDSQLPKDRFSAERLKGVDSTLKIQPAKLEDSAVYLCASSLERLAKNIQYFGAGTRLSVL.

This clone was detected only a few times. V is TRBV27 and J is TRBJ2-7; D is unresolved. V was cut by 8 bases and J by 0 bases, with 5 bases left in between. This CDR3 spans 11 amino acids. Germline V gives CDR1 MNHEY, CDR2 SMNVEV (reference sequence). The CDR3 protein is CASADSYEQYF. As DNA, the CDR3 is TGTGCCAGCGCAGACTCCTACGAGCAGTACTTC.

V usage is TRBV16 and J usage is TRBJ1-1; D possibly corresponds to TRBD1 (5 bases). The germline V gene encodes CDR1 KGHSY and CDR2 FQNENV. Trimming shortened V by 2 bases and J by 4 bases, and 14 bases separated the two germline ends. The CDR3 covers 15 residues. CDR3 bases: TGTGCCAGCAGCCAAATCCCGGACACCTTCACTGAAGCTTTCTTT. This encodes CASSQIPDTFTEAFF.

The chain employs TRBV5-6 and TRBJ2-7; D is undetermined. This CDR3 contains 14 residues. Looked up from germline, CDR1 is SGHDT and CDR2 is YYEEEE. Trimming stripped 2 bases from V and 1 base from J, with 10 bases between. The CDR3 loop is CASSFTSRSYEQYF. The CDR3 DNA reads as TGTGCCAGCAGCTTTACTTCCAGATCCTACGAGCAGTACTTC.

This clone turned up a few times. V usage is TRBV27 and J usage is TRBJ2-3, with 8 bases that match TRBD1. Trimming took 5 bases from V and 1 from J; bases not matched to a gene: 2. This CDR3 spans 14 amino acids. Germline V gene sequence: CDR1 MNHEY, CDR2 SMNVEV (reference sequence). CDR3 in DNA: TGTGCCAGCAGTCGGACAGGGCGCACAGATACGCAGTATTTT. This encodes CASSRTGRTDTQYF.

This chain connects TRBV30 to TRBJ2-3; TRBD2 is a possible D gene (6 bases). The CDR3 loop spans 13 amino acids. The V gene's germline CDR1 is GTSNPN and CDR2 SVGIG (reference sequence). Trimming shortened V by 3 bases and J by 7 bases, and 14 bases separated the two germline ends. The CDR3 loop reads CAWSLGGLNTQYF. The CDR3 DNA reads TGTGCCTGGAGCCTGGGGGGACTTAATACGCAGTATTTT.

This clone was recorded only once. This rearrangement joins TRBV11-2 to TRBJ2-7; D is ambiguous. V was cut by 5 bases and J by 0 bases, with 14 bases left in between. This CDR3 region has 15 residues. CDR1 and CDR2 (germline): SGHAT, FQNNGV. Here the CDR3 reads CASSLRLTVSYEQYF. The CDR3 DNA reads TGTGCCAGCAGCCTTAGATTGACCGTCTCCTACGAGCAGTACTTC.

The gene calls are TRBV5-4 and TRBJ2-1, with 9 nucleotides matching TRBD1. V was clipped by 7 bases and J by 2 bases; unmatched bases: 4. Germline lookup yields CDR1 SGHNT and CDR2 YYREEE (reference sequence). The length of the CDR3 is 14 residues. This CDR3 is CASYRTGAYNEQFF. The DNA for the CDR3 is TGTGCCAGCTACAGGACAGGGGCCTACAATGAGCAGTTCTTC.

This sequence joins TRBV27 and TRBJ1-1, with D possibly matching TRBD1 (5 bases). The length of the CDR3 is 11 residues. V dropped 8 bases and J dropped 7 bases, with 11 bases sitting between them. Germline CDR1 reads MNHEY; CDR2 reads SMNVEV (reference sequence). CDR3 sequence (DNA): TGTGCCAGCTTCTCAGGGTTTGAAGCTTTCTTT. Its translation is CASFSGFEAFF.